This T cell receptor (beta chain) was profiled in a study of blood T cells in healthy people across ages (dated by TCRdb to about 2015). Context from the whole study: Template switching captured roughly one uniquely barcoded TCR beta cDNA molecule per two T cells in model experiments. Donors of different ages were randomly distributed across sequencing lanes to avoid experimental bias. Age-related changes in TCR beta repertoire diversity were measured in the study by deep sequencing normalized with unique cDNA molecular identifiers. Four age groups were formed from the donors: young (average roughly 15 years), middle-aged (around 40), aged (approximately 60) and long-lived (about 80). Two additional independent replicas of 1 million unique cDNA reads from the same blood draw were analyzed for two donors (one aged 18 to 30 and one aged 80 or older). The study at large found these results: Compared with the aged group, the long-lived group had more naive CD4+ T cells, fewer expanded clones and increased TCR diversity, suggesting age selection. Because the CMV infection status of the donors was unknown, age-related changes in expanded clonotypes may potentially have been confounded. There was a strong correlation between observed TCR beta diversity and the percentage of naive T cells measured by flow cytometry. Estimates of total diversity based on one million sequenced T cells were regarded as lower bounds and as underestimates. Conclusive comparison of naive and antigen-experienced compartments was prevented by the profiling of bulk unsorted PBMCs. As age increased, observed TCR beta diversity per million T cells dropped in a roughly linear way, and a significant reduction was already evident by age about 40.

Library construction relied on 5' RACE. Instrument used: Illumina HiSeq 2500. A second PCR of about 6 to 11 cycles was run with a J-beta primer mix and a sample-barcoded 5' primer. Each TCR beta cDNA molecule received a unique molecular identifier from a template-switch 5' adaptor carrying 12 random nucleotides. Each sample yielded at least 2.5 million CDR3-containing paired-end reads. The Mint cDNA synthesis kit, primed by a TRBC-specific oligonucleotide, was used to synthesize first-strand cDNA from all RNA. Following uracil-DNA glycosylase treatment, a first 18-cycle PCR with universal primers M1SS and BC2_uni_R was performed on all cDNA. As for the original processing: For normalization, 1 million high-quality reads were randomly selected from each sample, with every read carrying a distinct molecular identifier. Reads with shared molecular identifiers were discarded instead of being binned into consensus sequences. CDR3 identification, clonotype clustering and error correction used MiTCR with a Q25 quality threshold and the strictest error-elimination algorithm. A nonparametric unseen species model with Euler transformation was used to estimate lower-bound total TCR beta diversity. TCRdb passed the public sequencing reads through fastp at Q25 and MiXCR, retaining productive beta sequences. A single entry per CDR3 protein holds the most common genes and DNA from its merged rows. It is TCRdb's table, rather than the study itself, that gives the V and J calls and clone size. The sample yields about 1,500,000 distinct CDR3 sequences; approximately 40% were counted once. 7% to 9.5% of the sample belongs to the ten largest clones.

As regards this clonotype: It lacks a known antigen. Base qualities are missing; no much larger clone stands one base away.

CDR1 and CDR2 (SGHTA, FQGTGA) derive from the germline V gene. V and J are trimmed by 5 bases and 9 bases, and the gene matches miss 12 bases of the junction. The CDR3, cysteine through phenylalanine, is 14 amino acids long. Of all the DNA, just the CDR3 is kept, 42 bases in frame from base 1. The roughly 39 donors, aged roughly 6 to 90 years, were systemically healthy Caucasian individuals from Russia. Each donor gave about 10 milliliters of peripheral blood, drawn into EDTA-treated Vacutainer tubes. PBMCs were isolated by Ficoll-Paque density-gradient centrifugation, with at least 7 million obtained per sample. Total RNA, at least 6 micrograms per sample, was extracted from PBMCs with Trizol reagent. The percentages of naive CD45RAhigh/CD27high T cells were determined by flow cytometry on a PBMC aliquot from every donor.

The receptor's source is a woman aged 18-29 years in good health. The chain uses TRBV7-3 and TRBJ2-7; TRBD1 fits 8 bases in the junction. Sequenced: blood. The CDR3 region reads CASSPQGDGIVQYF. At the DNA level, the sequence is TGTGCCAGCAGCCCACAGGGGGATGGAATCGTGCAGTACTTC.